This is a list of T cell receptor beta chains from one sample in a study of a mutant IDH1 vaccine in newly diagnosed glioma. Here immunoSEQ multiplex PCR was the method, and the copy in TCRdb shows in-frame clones only, minus some. This table holds about 92,000 clones, 80% found once. This specimen was PBMCs, taken from a glioma patient treated with radiotherapy, temozolomide or both. The receptors derive from a man between 35 and 55 years old with glioma. CDR3s include the opening cysteine and the closing phenylalanine or tryptophan. The D gene is left open where the match is weak. Expanded clones are given a class, and other clones once, few, many or no size at all.

clone size	D gene	J gene	V gene	CDR3 protein	CDR3 DNA
-	-	TRBJ2-6	TRBV28	CASSVSGFFSGANVLTF	TGTGCCAGCAGTGTCTCAGGGTTCTTTTCTGGGGCCAACGTCCTGACTTTC
-	-	TRBJ2-7	TRBV12-5	CASGLGTLNYEQYF	TGTGCTAGTGGTTTAGGGACTTTAAACTACGAGCAGTACTTC
-	-	TRBJ2-6	TRBV5-4	CASSLGGTGANVLTF	TGTGCCAGCAGCTTGGGAGGGACTGGGGCCAACGTCCTGACTTTC
-	-	TRBJ2-5	TRBV4-3	CASSPALQGQETQYF	TGCGCCAGCAGCCCGGCATTACAGGGCCAAGAGACCCAGTACTTC
-	-	TRBJ1-3	TRBV5-6	CASAGASGNTTYF	TGTGCCAGCGCTGGAGCCTCTGGAAACACCACATATTTT
few	TRBD2	TRBJ2-2	TRBV6-4	CASRPTSGTPTNTGELFF	TGTGCCAGCAGACCGACTAGCGGGACCCCTACGAACACCGGGGAGCTGTTTTTT
-	-	TRBJ1-5	TRBV10-2	CASSDRLRQPQHF	TGCGCCAGCAGTGACCGGTTGAGGCAGCCCCAGCATTTT
-	TRBD1	TRBJ2-7	TRBV4-2	CASSQERGDRGLFEQYF	TGTGCCAGCAGCCAAGAACGGGGAGACAGGGGGCTCTTCGAGCAGTACTTC
-	-	TRBJ2-7	TRBV5-4	CASSSGHSYEQYF	TGTGCCAGCAGCTCGGGACACTCCTACGAGCAGTACTTC
-	TRBD2	TRBJ2-1	TRBV4-3	CASSPVSTSGYNEQFF	TGCGCCAGCAGCCCTGTTTCGACTAGCGGATACAATGAGCAGTTCTTC
-	-	TRBJ2-1	TRBV21-1	CASSKVRLAGGPRDNEQFF	TGTGCCAGCAGCAAGGTGAGACTAGCGGGGGGGCCGAGGGACAATGAGCAGTTCTTC
few	TRBD2	TRBJ2-1	TRBV7-2	CASSSPSGRANEQFF	TGTGCCAGCAGCTCCCCAAGCGGGAGGGCGAATGAGCAGTTCTTC
-	-	TRBJ1-3	TRBV6-1	CASNEGGAGGNTIYF	TGTGCCAGCAACGAGGGAGGGGCCGGAGGAAACACCATATATTTT
-	TRBD1	TRBJ2-7	TRBV7-8	CASSLAGQGSLYEQYF	TGTGCCAGCAGCTTAGCGGGACAGGGGTCCCTGTACGAGCAGTACTTC